This entry concerns a single T cell receptor beta chain. Its antigen is as yet unknown. This CDR3 spans 15 amino acids. Germline assignment: CDR1 LNHDA and CDR2 SQIVND (reference sequence). V shed 8 bases and J 6 bases; nucleotides not matched to a gene: 8. The sample is drawn from a study of cytomegalovirus exposure and HLA in healthy donors. Study results and caveats: According to a later analysis, donors in an Asian-associated ancestry cluster reportedly had fewer N-insertions than the roughly 720-donor mean.

PCR amplification relied on 60 Vbeta primers (plus 13 Jbeta primers). Method: immunoSEQ multiplex PCR; TCRdb's copy keeps in-frame clones and lacks some. The table records roughly 190,000 clones, roughly 84% of them present only once. The sequence derives from a woman between 50 and 59 years old in good health and CMV-seropositive. The sequenced sample was PBMCs. V gene TRBV19 combines with J gene TRBJ2-1; 12 bases align to TRBD1. CDR3 sequence reads: CASGPGQGASNEQFF. CDR3 nucleotide sequence: TGTGCCAGTGGACCGGGACAGGGGGCATCCAATGAGCAGTTCTTC.